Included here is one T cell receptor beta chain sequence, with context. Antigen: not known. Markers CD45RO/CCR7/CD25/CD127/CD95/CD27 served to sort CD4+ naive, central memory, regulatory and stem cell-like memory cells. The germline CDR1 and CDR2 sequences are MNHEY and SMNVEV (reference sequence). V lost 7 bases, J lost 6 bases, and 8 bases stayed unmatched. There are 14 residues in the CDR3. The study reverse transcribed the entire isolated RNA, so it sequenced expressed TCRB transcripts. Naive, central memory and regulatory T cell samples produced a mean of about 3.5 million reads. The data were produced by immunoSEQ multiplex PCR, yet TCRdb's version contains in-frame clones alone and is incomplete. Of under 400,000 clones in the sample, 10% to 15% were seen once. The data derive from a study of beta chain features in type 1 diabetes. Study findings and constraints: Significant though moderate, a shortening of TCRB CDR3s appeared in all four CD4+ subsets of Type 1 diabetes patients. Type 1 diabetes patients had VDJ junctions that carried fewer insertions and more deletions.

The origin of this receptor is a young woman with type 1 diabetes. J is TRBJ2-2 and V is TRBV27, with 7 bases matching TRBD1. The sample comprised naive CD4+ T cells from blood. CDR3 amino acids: CASTLTGIPGELFF. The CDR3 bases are TGTGCCAGCACCCTGACAGGGATCCCCGGGGAGCTGTTTTTT.